The 5 T cell receptor beta chains listed next were all sequenced from one sample in a study of blood T cell repertoires in COVID-19. Method: immunoSEQ multiplex PCR; TCRdb's copy keeps in-frame clones and lacks some. The top ten clones hold 10% of a sample with over 120,000 clones, 65% to 90% of them seen once. Sample: peripheral blood. The receptors here all came from a man aged 55 to 70 with active or convalescent COVID-19.

V and J are TRBV4-3 and TRBJ2-7; 7 positions match TRBD2. Trimming cost V 1 base and J 2 bases; bases outside gene matches: 5. The germline V gene encodes CDR1 LGHNA and CDR2 YSLEER. CDR3 size: 15 residues. The CDR3 here is CASSQGSSGTYEQYV. DNA of the CDR3: TGCGCCAGCAGCCAAGGATCCAGCGGGACCTACGAGCAGTACGTC.

V and J are TRBV15 and TRBJ2-3; no clear D. The CDR3 has 11 amino acids. V lost 3 bases, J lost 8 bases, and 6 bases lay in between. Per the germline V gene, CDR1 is LNHNV and CDR2 is YYDKDF (reference sequence). CDR3 in DNA: TGTGCCACCAGCAGGAGTCGTACGCAGTATTTT. Protein: CATSRSRTQYF.

The CDR3 coding sequence is TGTGCCAGCAGCTTCGCTCCTACCTATGGCTACACCTTC. Its protein product is CASSFAPTYGYTF. The V call is TRBV7-2, the J call TRBJ1-2; D is unresolved. CDR1 and CDR2 (germline): SGHTA, FQGNSA. This CDR3 contains 13 residues. V was clipped by 3 bases and J by 4 bases, with 9 bases between them.

The chain recombines TRBV27 with TRBJ1-1; TRBD1 matches at 7 bases. There are 14 residues in the CDR3. Trimming took 5 bases from V and 1 from J; bases not matched to a gene: 4. Germline assignment: CDR1 MNHEY and CDR2 SMNVEV (reference sequence). CDR3 protein: CASSTDRRNTEAFF. CDR3 DNA sequence: TGTGCCAGCAGTACGGACAGGAGGAACACTGAAGCTTTCTTT.

This clone was recorded a few times. The J gene is TRBJ2-1, the V gene TRBV27; possible D gene TRBD1, 5 bases. CDR3 length: 14 amino acids. Germline V gene data show CDR1 as MNHEY and CDR2 as SMNVEV (reference sequence). Trimming took off 2 bases at V and 1 base at J, with 6 bases between the two ends. The CDR3 region is CASSLTGSYNEQFF. In nucleotides, the CDR3 is TGTGCCAGCAGTTTAACAGGTTCCTACAATGAGCAGTTCTTC.